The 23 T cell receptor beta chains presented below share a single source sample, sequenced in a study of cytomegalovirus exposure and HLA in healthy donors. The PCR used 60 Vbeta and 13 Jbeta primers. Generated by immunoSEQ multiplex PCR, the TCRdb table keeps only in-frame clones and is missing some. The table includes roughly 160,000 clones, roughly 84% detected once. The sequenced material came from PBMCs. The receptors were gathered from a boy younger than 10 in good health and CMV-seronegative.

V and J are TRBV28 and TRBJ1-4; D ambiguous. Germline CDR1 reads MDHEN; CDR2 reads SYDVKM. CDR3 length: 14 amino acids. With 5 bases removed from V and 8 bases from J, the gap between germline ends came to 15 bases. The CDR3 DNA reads TGTGCCAGCAGTCCCGGGAGGGCAAGGGAAAAACTGTTTTTT. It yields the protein CASSPGRAREKLFF.

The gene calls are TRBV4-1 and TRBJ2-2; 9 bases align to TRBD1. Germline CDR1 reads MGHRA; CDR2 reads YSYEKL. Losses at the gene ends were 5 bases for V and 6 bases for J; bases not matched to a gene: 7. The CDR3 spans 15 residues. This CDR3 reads CASSFKGQGPGELFF. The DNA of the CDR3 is TGCGCCAGCAGCTTTAAAGGACAGGGGCCCGGGGAGCTGTTTTTT.

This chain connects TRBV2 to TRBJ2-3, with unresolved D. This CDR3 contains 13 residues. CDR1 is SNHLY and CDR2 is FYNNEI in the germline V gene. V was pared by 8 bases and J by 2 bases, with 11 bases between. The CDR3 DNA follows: TGTGCCAGCTCGAGTGGAGTCACAGATACGCAGTATTTT. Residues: CASSSGVTDTQYF.

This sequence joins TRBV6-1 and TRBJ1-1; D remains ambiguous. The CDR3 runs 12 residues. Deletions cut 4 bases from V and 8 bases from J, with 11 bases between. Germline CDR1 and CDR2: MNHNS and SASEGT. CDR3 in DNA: TGTGCCAGCAGTGGAAGCGGTCTGGAAGCTTTCTTT. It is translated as CASSGSGLEAFF.

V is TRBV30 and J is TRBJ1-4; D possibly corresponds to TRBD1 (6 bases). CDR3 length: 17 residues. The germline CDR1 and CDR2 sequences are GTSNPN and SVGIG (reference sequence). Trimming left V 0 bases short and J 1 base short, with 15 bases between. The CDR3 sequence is CAWSVPQGRKTNEKLFF. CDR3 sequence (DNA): TGTGCCTGGAGTGTACCTCAGGGGCGGAAAACTAATGAAAAACTGTTTTTT. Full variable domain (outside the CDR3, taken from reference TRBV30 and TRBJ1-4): SQTIHQWPATLVQPVGSPLSLECTVEGTSNPNLYWYRQAAGRGLQLLFYSVGIGQISSEVPQNLSASRPQDRQFILSSKKLLLSDSGFYLCAWSVPQGRKTNEKLFFGSGTQLSVL.

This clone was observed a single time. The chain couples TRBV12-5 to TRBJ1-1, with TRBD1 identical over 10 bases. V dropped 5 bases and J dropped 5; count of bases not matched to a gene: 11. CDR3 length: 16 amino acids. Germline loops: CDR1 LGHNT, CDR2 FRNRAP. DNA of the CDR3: TGTGCTAGTGGTACAGGGACAGGGGCGGAAGGTACTGAAGCTTTCTTT. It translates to CASGTGTGAEGTEAFF.

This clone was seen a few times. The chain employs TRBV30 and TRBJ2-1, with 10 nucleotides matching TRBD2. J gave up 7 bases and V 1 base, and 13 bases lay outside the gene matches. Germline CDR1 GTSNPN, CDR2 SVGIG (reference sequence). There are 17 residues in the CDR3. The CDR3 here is CAWSAPPLAGTRNEQFF. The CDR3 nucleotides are TGTGCCTGGAGTGCCCCCCCACTAGCGGGGACACGAAATGAGCAGTTCTTC.

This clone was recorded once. CDR3 amino acids: CASSVEAAGGEAFF. For the CDR3, the DNA is TGTGCCAGCAGCGTAGAAGCGGCCGGTGGGGAAGCTTTCTTT. The rearrangement joins TRBV9 to TRBJ1-1; D not resolved. This CDR3 region has 14 residues. The germline gives CDR1 SGDLS, CDR2 YYNGEE. Trimming left V 0 bases short and J 8 bases short, with 14 bases between. The full variable domain, in which reference TRBV9 and TRBJ1-1 provide the parts outside the CDR3, is DSGVTQTPKHLITATGQRVTLRCSPRSGDLSVYWYQQSLDQGLQFLIQYYNGEERAKGNILERFSAQQFPDLHSELNLSSLELGDSALYFCASSVEAAGGEAFFGQGTRLTVV.

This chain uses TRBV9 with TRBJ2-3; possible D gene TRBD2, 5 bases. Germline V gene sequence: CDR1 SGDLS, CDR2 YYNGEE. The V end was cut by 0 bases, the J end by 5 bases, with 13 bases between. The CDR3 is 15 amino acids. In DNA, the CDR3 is TGTGCCAGCAGCGTAGAGGAAGGAGGAAGAGATACGCAGTATTTT. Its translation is CASSVEEGGRDTQYF. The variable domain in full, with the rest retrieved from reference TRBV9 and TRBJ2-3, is DSGVTQTPKHLITATGQRVTLRCSPRSGDLSVYWYQQSLDQGLQFLIQYYNGEERAKGNILERFSAQQFPDLHSELNLSSLELGDSALYFCASSVEEGGRDTQYFGPGTRLTVL.

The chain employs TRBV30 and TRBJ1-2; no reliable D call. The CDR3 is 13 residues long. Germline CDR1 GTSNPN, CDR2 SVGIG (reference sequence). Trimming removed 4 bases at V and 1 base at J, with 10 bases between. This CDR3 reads CAWIPTFNYGYTF. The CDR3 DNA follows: TGTGCCTGGATCCCGACATTTAACTATGGCTACACCTTC.

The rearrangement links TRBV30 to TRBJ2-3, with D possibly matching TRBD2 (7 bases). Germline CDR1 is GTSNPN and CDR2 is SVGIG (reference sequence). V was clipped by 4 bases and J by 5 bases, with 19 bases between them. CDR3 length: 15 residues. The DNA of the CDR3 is TGTGCCTGGAAAGGGGGGGCTCCGCGAGGAGATACGCAGTATTTT. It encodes CAWKGGAPRGDTQYF.

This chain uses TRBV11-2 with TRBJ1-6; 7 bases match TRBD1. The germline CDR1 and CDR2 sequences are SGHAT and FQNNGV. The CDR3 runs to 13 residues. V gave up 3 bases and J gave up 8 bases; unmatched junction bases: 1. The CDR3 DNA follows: TGTGCCAGCAGCTTTACAGGGGATTCACCCCTCCACTTT. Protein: CASSFTGDSPLHF.

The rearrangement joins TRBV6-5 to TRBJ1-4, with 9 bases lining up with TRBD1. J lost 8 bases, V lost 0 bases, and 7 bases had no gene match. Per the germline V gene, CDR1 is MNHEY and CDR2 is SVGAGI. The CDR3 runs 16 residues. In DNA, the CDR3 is TGTGCCAGCAGTTACTCTCCCACAGGGGGCGAAGAAAAACTGTTTTTT. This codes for CASSYSPTGGEEKLFF.

CDR3 in amino acids: CAISGPGGSSTDTQYF. The CDR3 DNA is TGTGCCATCAGTGGTCCGGGGGGATCTAGCACAGATACGCAGTATTTT. The V call is TRBV10-3, the J call TRBJ2-3; 7 bases fit TRBD2. V trimming: 4 bases; J trimming: 0 bases; junction bases outside the gene matches: 7. This CDR3 is 16 amino acids long. The germline CDR1 and CDR2 sequences are ENHRY and SYGVKD.

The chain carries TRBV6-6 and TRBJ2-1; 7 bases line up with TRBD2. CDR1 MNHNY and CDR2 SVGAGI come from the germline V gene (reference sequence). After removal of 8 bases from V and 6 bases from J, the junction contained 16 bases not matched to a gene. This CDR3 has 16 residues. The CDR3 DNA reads TGTGCCAGCCGGGGATTAGGCGGGAGTTTCGGCAATGAGCAGTTCTTC. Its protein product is CASRGLGGSFGNEQFF.

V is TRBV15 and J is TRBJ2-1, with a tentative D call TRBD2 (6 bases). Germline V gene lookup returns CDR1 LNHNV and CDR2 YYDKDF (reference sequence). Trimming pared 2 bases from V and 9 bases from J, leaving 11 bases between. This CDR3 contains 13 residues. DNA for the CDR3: TGTGCCACCAGCAGAATGGTCGGGGGTGAGCAGTTCTTC. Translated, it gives CATSRMVGGEQFF.

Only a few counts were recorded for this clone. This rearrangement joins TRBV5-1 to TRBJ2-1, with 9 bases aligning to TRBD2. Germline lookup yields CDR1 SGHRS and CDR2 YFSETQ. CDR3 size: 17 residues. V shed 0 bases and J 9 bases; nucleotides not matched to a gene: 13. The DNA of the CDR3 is TGCGCCAGCAGCTTGGTTGGGCGGGGGGGCCTATTGAGTGAGCAGTTCTTC. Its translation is CASSLVGRGGLLSEQFF.

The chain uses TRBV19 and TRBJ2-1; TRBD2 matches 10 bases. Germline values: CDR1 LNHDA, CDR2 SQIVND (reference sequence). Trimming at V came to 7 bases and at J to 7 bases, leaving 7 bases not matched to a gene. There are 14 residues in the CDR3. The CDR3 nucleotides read TGTGCCAGTACAACCGGGACTAGCGTAAATGAGCAGTTCTTC. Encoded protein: CASTTGTSVNEQFF.

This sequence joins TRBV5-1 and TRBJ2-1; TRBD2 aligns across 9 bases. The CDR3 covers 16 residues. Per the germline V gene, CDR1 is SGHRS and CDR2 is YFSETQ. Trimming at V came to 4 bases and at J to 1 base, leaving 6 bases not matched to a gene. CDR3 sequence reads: CASSMLAGTSYNEQFF. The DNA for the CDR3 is TGCGCCAGCAGCATGCTAGCGGGGACGTCCTACAATGAGCAGTTCTTC.

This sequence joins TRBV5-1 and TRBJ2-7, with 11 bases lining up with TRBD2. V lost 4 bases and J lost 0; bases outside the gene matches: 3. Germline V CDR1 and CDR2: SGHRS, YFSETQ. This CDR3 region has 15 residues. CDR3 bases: TGCGCCAGCAGCCGACTAGCGGGGAGCTCCTACGAGCAGTACTTC. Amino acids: CASSRLAGSSYEQYF.

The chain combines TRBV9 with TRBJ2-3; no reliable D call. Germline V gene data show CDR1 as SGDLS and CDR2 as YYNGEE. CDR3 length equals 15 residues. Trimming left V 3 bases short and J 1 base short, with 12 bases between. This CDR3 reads CASSDSMVGTDTQYF. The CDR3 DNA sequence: TGTGCCAGCAGCGATTCTATGGTGGGCACAGATACGCAGTATTTT.

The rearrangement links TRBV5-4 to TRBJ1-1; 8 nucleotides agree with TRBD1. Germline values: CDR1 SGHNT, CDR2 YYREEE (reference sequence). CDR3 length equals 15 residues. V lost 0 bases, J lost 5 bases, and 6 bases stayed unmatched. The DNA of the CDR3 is TGTGCCAGCAGCTTGGGGACAGGGCCTGCGACTGAAGCTTTCTTT. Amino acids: CASSLGTGPATEAFF.

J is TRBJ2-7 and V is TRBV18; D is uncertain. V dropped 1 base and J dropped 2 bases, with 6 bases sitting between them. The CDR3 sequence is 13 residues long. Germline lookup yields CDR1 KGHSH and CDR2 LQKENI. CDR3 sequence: CASSPRPAYEQYF. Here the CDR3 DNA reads TGTGCCAGCTCACCACGGCCAGCCTACGAGCAGTACTTC. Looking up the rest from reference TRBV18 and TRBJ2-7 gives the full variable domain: NAGVMQNPRHLVRRRGQEARLRCSPMKGHSHVYWYRQLPEEGLKFMVYLQKENIIDESGMPKERFSAEFPKEGPSILRIQQVVRGDSAAYFCASSPRPAYEQYFGPGTRLTVT.